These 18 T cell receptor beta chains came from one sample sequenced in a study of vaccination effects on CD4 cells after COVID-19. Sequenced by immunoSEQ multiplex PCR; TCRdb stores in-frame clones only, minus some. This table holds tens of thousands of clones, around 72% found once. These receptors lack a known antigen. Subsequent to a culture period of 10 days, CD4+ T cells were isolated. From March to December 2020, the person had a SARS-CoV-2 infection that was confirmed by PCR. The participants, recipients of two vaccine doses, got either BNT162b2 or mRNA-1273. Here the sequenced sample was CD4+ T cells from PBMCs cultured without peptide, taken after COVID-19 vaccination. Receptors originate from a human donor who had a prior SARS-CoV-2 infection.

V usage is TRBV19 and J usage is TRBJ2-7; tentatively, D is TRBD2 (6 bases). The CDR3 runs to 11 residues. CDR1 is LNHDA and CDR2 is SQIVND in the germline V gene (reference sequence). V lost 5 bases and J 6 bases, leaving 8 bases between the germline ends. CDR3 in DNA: TGTGCCAGTAGTTGGAGGGGCGAGCAGTACTTC. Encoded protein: CASSWRGEQYF.

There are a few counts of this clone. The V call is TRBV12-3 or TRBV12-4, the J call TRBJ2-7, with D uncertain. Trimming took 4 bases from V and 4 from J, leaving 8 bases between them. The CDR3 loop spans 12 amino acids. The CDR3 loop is CASSSWSYEQYF. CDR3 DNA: TGTGCCAGCAGTTCATGGAGTTACGAGCAGTACTTC.

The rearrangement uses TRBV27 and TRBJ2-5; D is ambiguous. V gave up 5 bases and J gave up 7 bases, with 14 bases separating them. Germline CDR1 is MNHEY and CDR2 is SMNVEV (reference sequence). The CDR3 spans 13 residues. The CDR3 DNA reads TGTGCCAGCAGTCTCAGTTTGGTTGGGACCCAGTACTTC. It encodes CASSLSLVGTQYF.

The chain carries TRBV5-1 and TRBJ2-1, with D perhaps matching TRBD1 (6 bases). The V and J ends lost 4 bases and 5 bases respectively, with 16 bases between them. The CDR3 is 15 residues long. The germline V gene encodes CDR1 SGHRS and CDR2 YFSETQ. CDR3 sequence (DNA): TGCGCCAGCAGCCACAGACATCCAGGGGACAATGAGCAGTTCTTC. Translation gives CASSHRHPGDNEQFF.

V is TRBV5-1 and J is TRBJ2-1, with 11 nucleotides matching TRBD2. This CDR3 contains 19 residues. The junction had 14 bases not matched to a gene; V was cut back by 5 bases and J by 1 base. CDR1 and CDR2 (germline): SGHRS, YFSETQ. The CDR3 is CASRRIAGGPSRSYNEQFF. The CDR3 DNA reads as TGCGCCAGCAGGAGAATAGCGGGAGGGCCGTCGAGGTCCTACAATGAGCAGTTCTTC.

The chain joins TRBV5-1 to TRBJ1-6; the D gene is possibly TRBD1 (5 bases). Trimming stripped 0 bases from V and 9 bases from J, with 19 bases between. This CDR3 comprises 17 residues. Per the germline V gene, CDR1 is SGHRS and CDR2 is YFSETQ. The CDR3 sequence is CASSLVGPGEGGSPLHF. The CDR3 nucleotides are TGCGCCAGCAGCTTGGTGGGACCCGGAGAAGGTGGTTCACCCCTCCACTTT.

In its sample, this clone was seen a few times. CDR3 nucleotide sequence: TGTGCCAGCAGCGCGGGACCAACAGACAATGAGCAGTTCTTC. It is translated as CASSAGPTDNEQFF. This chain uses TRBV5-4 with TRBJ2-1, with a weak D call TRBD2 (6 bases). Per germline, CDR1 SGHNT and CDR2 YYREEE (reference sequence). This CDR3 is 14 amino acids long. V lost 4 bases and J lost 5, with 13 bases in between.

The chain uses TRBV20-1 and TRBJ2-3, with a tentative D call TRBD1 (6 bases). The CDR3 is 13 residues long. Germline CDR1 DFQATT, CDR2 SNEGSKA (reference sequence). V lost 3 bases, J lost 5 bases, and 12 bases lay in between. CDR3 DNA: TGCAGTGCTAGTCGTAGGGGGAGAGATACGCAGTATTTT. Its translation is CSASRRGRDTQYF.

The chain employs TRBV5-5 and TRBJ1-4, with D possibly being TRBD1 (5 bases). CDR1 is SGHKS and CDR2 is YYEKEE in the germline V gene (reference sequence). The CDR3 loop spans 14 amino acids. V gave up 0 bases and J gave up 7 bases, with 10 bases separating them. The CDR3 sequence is CASSLEGQGEKLFF. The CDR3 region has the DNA TGTGCCAGCAGCTTGGAGGGGCAGGGTGAAAAACTGTTTTTT.

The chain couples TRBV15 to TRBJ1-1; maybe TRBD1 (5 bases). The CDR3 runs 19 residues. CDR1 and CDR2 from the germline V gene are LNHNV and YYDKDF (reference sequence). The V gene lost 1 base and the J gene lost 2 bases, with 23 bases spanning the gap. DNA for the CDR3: TGTGCCACCAGCAGAGCGGGATCAAGGGGCGGGCCCCTAAACACTGAAGCTTTCTTT. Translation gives CATSRAGSRGGPLNTEAFF.

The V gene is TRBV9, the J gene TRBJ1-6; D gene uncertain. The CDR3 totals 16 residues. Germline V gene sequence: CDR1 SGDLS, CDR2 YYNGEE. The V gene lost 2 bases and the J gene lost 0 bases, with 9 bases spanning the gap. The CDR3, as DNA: TGTGCCAGCAGCGTCATGGAGAGCTCCTATAATTCACCCCTCCACTTT. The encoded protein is CASSVMESSYNSPLHF.

The CDR3 spells CASTTRGGPDTQYF. CDR3 coding DNA: TGTGCCAGCACTACCCGGGGGGGCCCAGATACGCAGTATTTT. This chain connects TRBV9 to TRBJ2-3, with 8 bases identical to TRBD2. CDR3 size: 14 residues. Unmatched junction bases numbered 7, after V lost 6 bases and J lost 4 bases. Germline V gene sequence: CDR1 SGDLS, CDR2 YYNGEE. The full variable domain, rest sourced from reference TRBV9 and TRBJ2-3, is DSGVTQTPKHLITATGQRVTLRCSPRSGDLSVYWYQQSLDQGLQFLIQYYNGEERAKGNILERFSAQQFPDLHSELNLSSLELGDSALYFCASTTRGGPDTQYFGPGTRLTVL.

CDR3 in amino acids: CASSSSGTARLYEQYF. CDR3 nucleotide sequence: TGTGCCAGCAGTAGCTCCGGGACCGCTAGGCTATACGAGCAGTACTTC. V and J are TRBV6-2 or TRBV6-3 and TRBJ2-7; D possibly matches TRBD1 or TRBD2 (5 bases each). V was pared by 5 bases and J by 4 bases, with 21 bases between. The CDR3 contains 16 residues. Germline assignment: CDR1 MNHEY and CDR2 SVGEGT.

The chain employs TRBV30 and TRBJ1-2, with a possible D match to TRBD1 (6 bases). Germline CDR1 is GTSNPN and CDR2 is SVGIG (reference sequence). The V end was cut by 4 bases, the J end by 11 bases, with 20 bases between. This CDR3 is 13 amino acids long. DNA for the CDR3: TGTGCCTGGACGCCCGGACCGGGACATCATTACACCTTC. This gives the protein CAWTPGPGHHYTF.

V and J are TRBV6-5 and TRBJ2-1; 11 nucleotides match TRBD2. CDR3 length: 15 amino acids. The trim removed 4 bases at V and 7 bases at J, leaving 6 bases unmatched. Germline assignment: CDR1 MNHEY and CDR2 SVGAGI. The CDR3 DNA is TGTGCCAGCAGTTTAACCACTAGCGGGGGAAATGAGCAGTTCTTC. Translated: CASSLTTSGGNEQFF.

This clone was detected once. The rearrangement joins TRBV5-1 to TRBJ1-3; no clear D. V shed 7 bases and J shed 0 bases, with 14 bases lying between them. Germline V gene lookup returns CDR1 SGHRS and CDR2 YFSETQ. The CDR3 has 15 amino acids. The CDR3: CASRVGDVSGNTIYF. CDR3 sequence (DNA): TGCGCCAGCCGCGTGGGAGACGTCTCTGGAAACACCATATATTTT.

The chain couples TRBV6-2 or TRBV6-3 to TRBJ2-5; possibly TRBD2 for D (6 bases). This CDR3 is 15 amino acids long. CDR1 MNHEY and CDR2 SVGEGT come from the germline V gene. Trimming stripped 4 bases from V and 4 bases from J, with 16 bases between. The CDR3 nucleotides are TGTGCCAGCAGTTCCCCCACCGGGGGTCGAGAGACCCAGTACTTC. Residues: CASSSPTGGRETQYF.

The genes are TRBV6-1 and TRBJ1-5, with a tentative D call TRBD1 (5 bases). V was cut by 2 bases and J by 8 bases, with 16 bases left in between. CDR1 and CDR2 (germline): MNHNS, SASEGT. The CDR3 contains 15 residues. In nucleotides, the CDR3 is TGTGCCAGCAGTGAACACCAAGGGGTAGGTGAGCCCCAGCATTTT. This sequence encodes CASSEHQGVGEPQHF.